The 6 T cell receptor beta chains listed next were all sequenced from one sample in a study of T cells after yellow fever vaccination. TCRdb passed the 5' RACE reads through MiXCR, listing each CDR3 protein once. The sample records around 300,000 distinct CDR3 sequences, roughly 4.3% being singletons. The sample was PBMCs, taken 5 days after the yellow fever booster vaccination. These receptors were taken from a young man who received the YFV17D yellow fever vaccine.

J is TRBJ2-2 and V is TRBV7-6; D is unresolved. V lost 1 base to trimming and J lost 2 bases, with 11 bases between them. This CDR3 spans 16 amino acids. Germline CDR1 reads SGHVS; CDR2 reads FNYEAQ. CDR3: CASSLEAGDNTGELFF. Here the CDR3 DNA reads TGTGCCAGCAGCTTAGAGGCAGGAGATAACACCGGGGAGCTGTTTTTT.

This clonotype was counted many times. This CDR3 reads CASSPLAGGDNEQFF. The DNA of the CDR3 is TGTGCCAGCAGCCCCCTAGCGGGGGGAGACAATGAGCAGTTCTTC. The chain carries TRBV7-6 and TRBJ2-1; 11 bases align to TRBD2. The V segment lost 5 bases and the J segment 5 bases; nucleotides outside the gene matches: 5. Germline CDR1 and CDR2: SGHVS and FNYEAQ. CDR3 length equals 15 residues.

This clonotype was observed a few times. V usage is TRBV10-3 and J usage is TRBJ2-7; TRBD1 matches at 10 bases. The CDR3 length is 15 residues. The ends lost 3 bases at V and 4 bases at J; junction bases unmatched: 6. Germline V gene lookup returns CDR1 ENHRY and CDR2 SYGVKD. The CDR3 nucleotides are TGTGCCATCAGTGATCCCGGGACAGGGGTTTACGAGCAGTACGTC. This encodes CAISDPGTGVYEQYV.

The chain links TRBV5-1 to TRBJ2-3; TRBD2 matches at 10 bases. Germline CDR1 is SGHRS and CDR2 is YFSETQ. V trimming: 4 bases; J trimming: 4 bases; junction bases outside the gene matches: 9. This CDR3 contains 16 residues. Here the CDR3 DNA reads TGCGCCAGCAGCCCCCGAGCGGGGGGGCCCTCAGATACGCAGTATTTT. This encodes CASSPRAGGPSDTQYF.

This clonotype was picked up a small number of times. The chain uses TRBV4-2 and TRBJ1-1; a possible D gene is TRBD1 (6 bases). CDR3 length: 15 residues. The germline CDR1 and CDR2 sequences are LGHNA and YNFKEQ. Trimming stripped 2 bases from V and 2 bases from J, with 12 bases between. The DNA of the CDR3 is TGTGCCAGCAGCCAATTTCTACAGGGCAACACTGAAGCTTTCTTT. The encoded protein is CASSQFLQGNTEAFF.

This clonotype was counted at least ten times. This chain uses TRBV7-9 with TRBJ1-2; 10 positions agree with TRBD1. The CDR3 runs to 14 residues. Germline CDR1 and CDR2: SEHNR and FQNEAQ (reference sequence). V shed 5 bases, J shed 8 bases, and the junction held 8 bases outside the gene matches. DNA of the CDR3: TGTGCCAGCAGCCCCTGGGACAGGGGTAGAGGCTACACCTTC. Its protein is CASSPWDRGRGYTF.